The 16 T cell receptor beta chains below come from one sample, sequenced in a study of shared clonotypes between healthy human individuals. Sequencing was performed with immunoSEQ multiplex PCR; in TCRdb, only in-frame clones are kept and a portion is missing. This sample has about 2.3 million clones, with roughly 90% found just once. The sample taken for sequencing was naive CD4+ T cells from PBMCs. Noted subset: CD45RA+ positively selected. The receptors shown here come from a man younger than 35 in good health. Some clones in this sample may be carry-over from other donors' samples.

This rearrangement joins TRBV28 to TRBJ1-3; 7 nucleotides line up with TRBD1. This CDR3 has 17 residues. Trimming took 6 bases from V and 0 from J; bases not matched to a gene: 11. The germline V gene has CDR1 MDHEN and CDR2 SYDVKM. CDR3 coding DNA: TGTGCCAGCAGCACTATTCCAGGGGGAAGCTCTGGAAACACCATATATTTT. This codes for CASSTIPGGSSGNTIYF.

This sequence joins TRBV5-1 and TRBJ2-1, with D possibly being TRBD2 (6 bases). CDR1 and CDR2 (germline): SGHRS, YFSETQ. This CDR3 comprises 16 residues. The V and J ends lost 4 bases and 3 bases respectively, with 17 bases between them. In DNA, the CDR3 is TGCGCCAGCAGCCCTCTTTTGTCTAGCGACTACAATGAGCAGTTCTTC. Amino acids: CASSPLLSSDYNEQFF.

The chain employs TRBV29-1 and TRBJ1-4; 8 positions agree with TRBD1. The CDR3 covers 12 residues. The germline gives CDR1 SQVTM, CDR2 ANQGSEA. This CDR3 reads CSAQGAAEKLFF. The CDR3 DNA sequence: TGCAGTGCTCAGGGGGCCGCTGAAAAACTGTTTTTT.

In this sample, this clone turned up once. The DNA of the CDR3 is TGTGCCAGCAGTGCCCAACCAGGGTTAGGAGCAACTGAAGCTTTCTTT. It is translated as CASSAQPGLGATEAFF. The chain has TRBV6-4 and TRBJ1-1; a weak D match, TRBD1 (5 bases). The CDR3 length is 16 residues. V was shortened by 4 bases and J by 5 bases, with 20 bases between the two germline ends. The germline V gene encodes CDR1 MRHNA and CDR2 SNTAGT.

This clone occurred once. CDR3 in amino acids: CASSLGIDSYEQYF. As DNA, the CDR3 is TGTGCCAGCAGTTTGGGCATCGACTCCTACGAGCAGTACTTC. The chain has TRBV27 and TRBJ2-7; D remains unclear. V was shortened by 3 bases and J by 0 bases, with 9 bases between the two germline ends. The CDR3 consists of 14 residues. CDR1 MNHEY and CDR2 SMNVEV come from the germline V gene (reference sequence).

The V gene is TRBV19, the J gene TRBJ2-1; TRBD2 matches 9 bases. The J segment lost 0 bases and the V segment lost 5 bases, leaving 8 bases of the junction unmatched. This CDR3 has 17 amino acids. Germline CDR1 and CDR2: LNHDA and SQIVND (reference sequence). CDR3 region: CASSLTSGSSSYNEQFF. The CDR3, as DNA: TGTGCCAGTAGTCTGACTAGCGGATCAAGCTCCTACAATGAGCAGTTCTTC.

The chain combines TRBV10-1 with TRBJ1-1; TRBD1 might be the D (5 bases). The CDR3 is 13 amino acids. Trimming took off 2 bases at V and 7 bases at J, with 11 bases between the two ends. CDR1 and CDR2 (germline): WNHNN, SYGVQD (reference sequence). In DNA form, the CDR3 reads TGCGCCAGCAGTGAGAATTTACAGGTTGAAGCTTTCTTT. It translates to CASSENLQVEAFF.

The rearrangement uses TRBV7-9 and TRBJ1-3, with D unclear. Germline V lookup: CDR1 SEHNR, CDR2 FQNEAQ (reference sequence). The V and J ends lost 2 bases and 5 bases respectively, with 19 bases between them. The CDR3 spans 17 residues. The CDR3 bases are TGTGCCAGCAGCTTACTGAGACCACCGGAAGGGCGAAACACCATATATTTT. It encodes CASSLLRPPEGRNTIYF.

The V and J genes are TRBV27 and TRBJ2-6; 9 positions match TRBD1. The CDR3 covers 17 residues. V lost 5 bases and J lost 3; bases outside the gene matches: 8. Germline lookup yields CDR1 MNHEY and CDR2 SMNVEV (reference sequence). The CDR3 here is CASSGGQGLSGANVLTF. The CDR3 coding sequence is TGTGCCAGCAGTGGTGGACAGGGGCTAAGTGGGGCCAACGTCCTGACTTTC.

V and J are TRBV18 and TRBJ2-7, with a weak D call TRBD2 (5 bases). Germline CDR1 reads KGHSH; CDR2 reads LQKENI. The CDR3 is 15 amino acids. V was clipped by 5 bases and J by 6 bases, with 20 bases between them. The CDR3 nucleotides read TGTGCCAGCTCAACAGCGGCGACCGACTATGCCGAGCAGTACTTC. Protein: CASSTAATDYAEQYF. Together with reference TRBV18 and TRBJ2-7, the CDR3 gives the full variable domain: NAGVMQNPRHLVRRRGQEARLRCSPMKGHSHVYWYRQLPEEGLKFMVYLQKENIIDESGMPKERFSAEFPKEGPSILRIQQVVRGDSAAYFCASSTAATDYAEQYFGPGTRLTVT.

The chain employs TRBV7-2 and TRBJ1-5; D remains ambiguous. The CDR3 is made up of 14 amino acids. Germline CDR1 and CDR2: SGHTA and FQGNSA. The ends were cut back, 2 bases at V and 3 bases at J, with 8 bases in the middle. CDR3 sequence (DNA): TGTGCCAGCAGCTTAAACGATAACAATCAGCCCCAGCATTTT. Protein product: CASSLNDNNQPQHF.

This clone was seen a single time. This chain uses TRBV7-2 with TRBJ2-5, with TRBD1 matching over 7 bases. The CDR3 is made up of 13 amino acids. J lost 5 bases, V lost 1 base, and 1 base had no gene match. Germline CDR1 is SGHTA and CDR2 is FQGNSA. The CDR3 DNA reads TGTGCCAGCAGCTTAGGACAGGGTGAGACCCAGTACTTC. Translated: CASSLGQGETQYF.

In its sample, this clone was seen a few times. Other DNA variants within this sample encode the same CDR3. The rearrangement uses TRBV4-3 and TRBJ1-1; possibly TRBD1 for D (5 bases). Germline values: CDR1 LGHNA, CDR2 YSLEER. CDR3 length: 13 amino acids. V gave up 1 base and J gave up 5 bases, with 8 bases separating them. CDR3 in amino acids: CASSQVEGTEAFF. CDR3 nucleotides: TGCGCCAGCAGCCAAGTGGAGGGGACTGAAGCTTTCTTT.

For this clone: Distinct nucleotide sequences in the sample also encode this CDR3. The gene calls are TRBV4-1 and TRBJ2-5; D is unclear. Germline V lookup: CDR1 MGHRA, CDR2 YSYEKL. CDR3 length equals 12 residues. Deletions cut 4 bases from V and 7 bases from J, with 10 bases between. CDR3 sequence: CASSRPRGTQYF. The CDR3 DNA follows: TGCGCCAGCAGCCGGCCGCGAGGGACCCAGTACTTC.

The rearrangement uses TRBV5-1 and TRBJ2-2; TRBD2 might be the D (7 bases). The CDR3 is made up of 17 amino acids. CDR1 and CDR2 (germline): SGHRS, YFSETQ. V lost 0 bases and J 5 bases, leaving 17 bases between the germline ends. The CDR3 spells CASSLESGGGDTGELFF. CDR3 nucleotide sequence: TGCGCCAGCAGCTTGGAGTCGGGCGGGGGCGATACCGGGGAGCTGTTTTTT.

Details on this clone: The identical CDR3 is also encoded by other nucleotide sequences in the sample. The chain carries TRBV5-1 and TRBJ2-3, with 10 bases fitting TRBD2. From germline, CDR1 is SGHRS and CDR2 YFSETQ. This CDR3 is 16 amino acids long. The ends lost 4 bases at V and 1 base at J; junction bases unmatched: 6. The CDR3 reads CASSPPLAGGTDTQYF. In DNA, the CDR3 is TGCGCCAGCAGCCCCCCCCTAGCGGGAGGCACAGATACGCAGTATTTT.